This T cell receptor beta chain was identified during a study of cytomegalovirus exposure and HLA in healthy donors. Across the whole study: Assignment to the Caucasian-associated ancestry cluster applied to around four fifths of the approximately 420 genotyped donors.

In its sample, this clone was seen once. PCR primers comprised 60 Vbeta and 13 Jbeta primers. The protocol was immunoSEQ multiplex PCR, while the TCRdb copy is restricted to in-frame clones and leaves out a portion. The repertoire holds 120,000 or so clones, with around 80% as singletons. This clonotype was obtained from a young man in good health and CMV-seropositive. The material sequenced was PBMCs.

The CDR3 spells CAWSVRVNEKLFF. CDR3 in DNA: TGTGCCTGGAGTGTACGAGTTAATGAAAAACTGTTTTTT. The V gene is TRBV30, the J gene TRBJ1-4; D uncertain. Germline CDR1 is GTSNPN and CDR2 is SVGIG (reference sequence). V was trimmed by 0 bases and J by 4 bases, leaving 6 bases between them. The CDR3 runs to 13 residues. The complete variable domain, with remaining parts taken from reference TRBV30 and TRBJ1-4, reads SQTIHQWPATLVQPVGSPLSLECTVEGTSNPNLYWYRQAAGRGLQLLFYSVGIGQISSEVPQNLSASRPQDRQFILSSKKLLLSDSGFYLCAWSVRVNEKLFFGSGTQLSVL.